A selection of T cell receptor beta chains follows, all from one sample in a study of shared clonotypes between healthy human individuals. TCRdb's copy holds only in-frame clones and misses some; the assay was immunoSEQ multiplex PCR. The sample shows some 2,100,000 clones, approximately 95% of them seen only once. Specimen: naive CD4+ T cells sorted from blood. Receptor source: a man younger than 30 in good health. Both conserved end residues are part of each CDR3. D genes are given only for firm matches. Size tells how often a clone was seen (once, few, many) or the class of an expanded clone, and some rows leave it out.

cdr3_aa: CASTPSDEGSPRSEAFF
cdr3_nt: TGTGCCAGCACCCCTTCGGATGAGGGGTCACCTCGGTCTGAAGCTTTCTTT
d_call: .
v_call: TRBV28
j_call: TRBJ1-1
clone_size: .

cdr3_aa: CASSDGQGGNQPQHF
cdr3_nt: TGTGCCAGCAGTGACGGACAGGGAGGCAATCAGCCCCAGCATTTT
d_call: TRBD1
v_call: TRBV2
j_call: TRBJ1-5
clone_size: .

cdr3_aa: CASSYSGQGGGYTF
cdr3_nt: TGTGCCAGCAGTTACTCGGGGCAGGGTGGAGGCTACACCTTC
d_call: .
v_call: TRBV6-6
j_call: TRBJ1-2
clone_size: .

cdr3_aa: CASSLTGPVSSYEQYF
cdr3_nt: TGTGCCAGCAGCCTGACCGGACCGGTGAGCTCCTACGAGCAGTACTTC
d_call: .
v_call: TRBV27
j_call: TRBJ2-7
clone_size: .

cdr3_aa: CASSQGGDRGYGYTF
cdr3_nt: TGCGCCAGCAGCCAAGGGGGGGACAGGGGTTATGGCTACACCTTC
d_call: TRBD1
v_call: TRBV4-1
j_call: TRBJ1-2
clone_size: .

cdr3_aa: CASSAETPYGYTF
cdr3_nt: TGTGCCAGCAGTGCGGAGACGCCATATGGCTACACCTTC
d_call: .
v_call: TRBV2
j_call: TRBJ1-2
clone_size: .

cdr3_aa: CASSEKGLPNEKLFF
cdr3_nt: TGTGCCAGCAGTGAAAAGGGACTGCCGAATGAAAAACTGTTTTTT
d_call: .
v_call: TRBV6-1
j_call: TRBJ1-4
clone_size: .

cdr3_aa: CAWTGGSTDTQYF
cdr3_nt: TGTGCCTGGACGGGGGGGAGCACAGATACGCAGTATTTT
d_call: TRBD2
v_call: TRBV30
j_call: TRBJ2-3
clone_size: .

cdr3_aa: CASSQGHSTDTQYF
cdr3_nt: TGCGCCAGCAGCCAGGGACACTCCACAGATACGCAGTATTTT
d_call: .
v_call: TRBV5-1
j_call: TRBJ2-3
clone_size: .

cdr3_aa: CASSLMGGGSMADTQYF
cdr3_nt: TGTGCCAGCAGCTTGATGGGCGGCGGGAGTATGGCAGATACGCAGTATTTT
d_call: TRBD2
v_call: TRBV5-4
j_call: TRBJ2-3
clone_size: .

cdr3_aa: CASSFGGDNTGELFF
cdr3_nt: TGCGCCAGCAGCTTCGGGGGCGACAACACCGGGGAGCTGTTTTTT
d_call: .
v_call: TRBV5-1
j_call: TRBJ2-2
clone_size: .

cdr3_aa: CASSQGVGEQYF
cdr3_nt: TGCGCCAGCAGCCAGGGGGTTGGCGAGCAGTACTTC
d_call: .
v_call: TRBV4-1
j_call: TRBJ2-7
clone_size: .

cdr3_aa: CASSPKAPHGYTF
cdr3_nt: TGTGCCAGCAGTCCGAAGGCACCCCATGGCTACACCTTC
d_call: .
v_call: TRBV25-1
j_call: TRBJ1-2
clone_size: few

cdr3_aa: CASSYSSTNYEEQYF
cdr3_nt: TGTGCCAGCAGTTACTCGTCCACAAACTACGAGGAGCAGTACTTC
d_call: .
v_call: TRBV6-5
j_call: TRBJ2-7
clone_size: .

cdr3_aa: CASSELGGSYNEQFF
cdr3_nt: TGTGCCAGCAGTGAATTGGGTGGGTCCTACAATGAGCAGTTCTTC
d_call: .
v_call: TRBV2
j_call: TRBJ2-1
clone_size: .

cdr3_aa: CSVSVGNDEQFF
cdr3_nt: TGCAGCGTCAGTGTAGGGAATGATGAGCAGTTCTTC
d_call: .
v_call: TRBV29-1
j_call: TRBJ2-1
clone_size: .

cdr3_aa: CASSSLAGVETQYF
cdr3_nt: TGTGCCAGCAGCTCCTTAGCGGGAGTCGAGACCCAGTACTTC
d_call: TRBD2
v_call: TRBV9
j_call: TRBJ2-5
clone_size: .

cdr3_aa: CASSTSSGGSYGYTF
cdr3_nt: TGTGCCAGTAGTACTTCATCGGGGGGGAGCTATGGCTACACCTTC
d_call: .
v_call: TRBV19
j_call: TRBJ1-2
clone_size: .

cdr3_aa: CASSPGGLNTDTQYF
cdr3_nt: TGTGCCAGCAGTCCAGGGGGCTTGAACACAGATACGCAGTATTTT
d_call: TRBD1
v_call: TRBV6-5
j_call: TRBJ2-3
clone_size: .

cdr3_aa: CASGVRVGVTSQPQHF
cdr3_nt: TGTGCCAGCGGCGTGCGGGTCGGTGTAACGAGTCAGCCCCAGCATTTT
d_call: .
v_call: TRBV28
j_call: TRBJ1-5
clone_size: .

cdr3_aa: CASMQEAGITGELFF
cdr3_nt: TGTGCCAGCATGCAGGAAGCGGGGATCACCGGGGAGCTGTTTTTT
d_call: TRBD2
v_call: TRBV6-4
j_call: TRBJ2-2
clone_size: .

cdr3_aa: CASSLPPDRGAREQYF
cdr3_nt: TGTGCCAGCAGCTTGCCCCCGGACAGAGGGGCGAGGGAGCAGTACTTC
d_call: .
v_call: TRBV5-4
j_call: TRBJ2-7
clone_size: .

cdr3_aa: CAISESTSGRAGSYEQYF
cdr3_nt: TGTGCCATCAGTGAGTCGACTAGCGGGAGAGCCGGATCCTACGAGCAGTACTTC
d_call: TRBD2
v_call: TRBV10-3
j_call: TRBJ2-7
clone_size: .

cdr3_aa: CASSLVWANTEAFF
cdr3_nt: TGTGCCAGCAGTTTAGTGTGGGCGAACACTGAAGCTTTCTTT
d_call: .
v_call: TRBV28
j_call: TRBJ1-1
clone_size: .

cdr3_aa: CASTESGGSYEQYF
cdr3_nt: TGTGCCAGCACCGAGTCCGGGGGAAGTTACGAGCAGTACTTC
d_call: .
v_call: TRBV25-1
j_call: TRBJ2-7
clone_size: .

cdr3_aa: CATSPIRVLAKNIQYF
cdr3_nt: TGTGCCACCAGCCCGATCCGGGTTCTAGCCAAAAACATTCAGTACTTC
d_call: .
v_call: TRBV15
j_call: TRBJ2-4
clone_size: .

cdr3_aa: CASSENSTPQETQYF
cdr3_nt: TGTGCCAGCAGTGAAAATTCGACTCCCCAAGAGACCCAGTACTTC
d_call: .
v_call: TRBV6-1
j_call: TRBJ2-5
clone_size: .

cdr3_aa: CASRSPGANVLTF
cdr3_nt: TGTGCCAGCAGATCTCCTGGGGCCAACGTCCTGACTTTC
d_call: .
v_call: TRBV28
j_call: TRBJ2-6
clone_size: .

cdr3_aa: CASSPMGSYEQYF
cdr3_nt: TGTGCCAGCTCACCTATGGGTTCCTACGAGCAGTACTTC
d_call: .
v_call: TRBV18
j_call: TRBJ2-7
clone_size: .

cdr3_aa: CASRDRNTEAFF
cdr3_nt: TGTGCCAGCAGGGACAGGAACACTGAAGCTTTCTTT
d_call: .
v_call: TRBV5-6
j_call: TRBJ1-1
clone_size: .

cdr3_aa: CASSDIHRTPYEQYF
cdr3_nt: TGCGCCAGCAGCGACATTCACCGTACCCCCTACGAGCAGTACTTC
d_call: .
v_call: TRBV4-1
j_call: TRBJ2-7
clone_size: .

cdr3_aa: CASSSRDLHEQYF
cdr3_nt: TGTGCCAGCAGCTCGCGGGACCTTCACGAGCAGTACTTC
d_call: .
v_call: TRBV5-8
j_call: TRBJ2-7
clone_size: .

cdr3_aa: CASSFRQSNTEAFF
cdr3_nt: TGTGCCAGCAGCTTTCGACAGTCTAACACTGAAGCTTTCTTT
d_call: .
v_call: TRBV13
j_call: TRBJ1-1
clone_size: .

cdr3_aa: CASRIRFSSYEQYF
cdr3_nt: TGTGCCAGCAGGATCAGATTCAGCTCCTACGAGCAGTACTTC
d_call: .
v_call: TRBV27
j_call: TRBJ2-7
clone_size: .

cdr3_aa: CASSGTSRTDTQYF
cdr3_nt: TGTGCCAGCAGTGGGACTAGCAGGACAGATACGCAGTATTTT
d_call: TRBD2
v_call: TRBV2
j_call: TRBJ2-3
clone_size: .

cdr3_aa: CASNQGIGRETQYF
cdr3_nt: TGTGCCAGCAACCAGGGAATTGGCCGTGAGACCCAGTACTTC
d_call: .
v_call: TRBV21-1
j_call: TRBJ2-5
clone_size: once

cdr3_aa: CASSGQGPGELFF
cdr3_nt: TGCGCCAGCAGTGGACAGGGGCCCGGGGAGCTGTTTTTT
d_call: TRBD1
v_call: TRBV10-1
j_call: TRBJ2-2
clone_size: .

cdr3_aa: CASSSNGQGSTDTQYF
cdr3_nt: TGTGCCAGCAGTTCAAACGGACAGGGCAGCACAGATACGCAGTATTTT
d_call: TRBD1
v_call: TRBV27
j_call: TRBJ2-3
clone_size: .

cdr3_aa: CASSLPSGGATDTQYF
cdr3_nt: TGCGCCAGCAGCTTGCCCAGCGGGGGGGCCACAGATACGCAGTATTTT
d_call: TRBD2
v_call: TRBV5-1
j_call: TRBJ2-3
clone_size: .

cdr3_aa: CASRAGAPGDEQYF
cdr3_nt: TGTGCCAGCAGGGCGGGAGCCCCCGGTGACGAGCAGTACTTC
d_call: TRBD2
v_call: TRBV7-2
j_call: TRBJ2-7
clone_size: .

cdr3_aa: CASSQVLNSYEQYF
cdr3_nt: TGTGCCAGCAGTCAGGTGCTTAACTCCTACGAGCAGTACTTC
d_call: .
v_call: TRBV9
j_call: TRBJ2-7
clone_size: .

cdr3_aa: CASSAGTSGSIGELFF
cdr3_nt: TGTGCCAGCAGCGCAGGGACTAGCGGGAGTATCGGGGAGCTGTTTTTT
d_call: TRBD2
v_call: TRBV9
j_call: TRBJ2-2
clone_size: .

cdr3_aa: CASSSGGTSGSTGELFF
cdr3_nt: TGTGCCAGCAGCTCGGGCGGGACTAGCGGGTCCACCGGGGAGCTGTTTTTT
d_call: TRBD2
v_call: TRBV5-4
j_call: TRBJ2-2
clone_size: .

cdr3_aa: CAIRGLQMNTEAFF
cdr3_nt: TGTGCCATCAGGGGACTTCAGATGAACACTGAAGCTTTCTTT
d_call: .
v_call: TRBV10-3
j_call: TRBJ1-1
clone_size: .

cdr3_aa: CASSPITGLGEKLFF
cdr3_nt: TGTGCCAGCAGCCCGATTACAGGGTTAGGTGAAAAACTGTTTTTT
d_call: .
v_call: TRBV9
j_call: TRBJ1-4
clone_size: .

cdr3_aa: CSVNTGFGYTF
cdr3_nt: TGCAGCGTCAACACAGGGTTTGGCTACACCTTC
d_call: .
v_call: TRBV29-1
j_call: TRBJ1-2
clone_size: .

cdr3_aa: CASSQDLGNQPQHF
cdr3_nt: TGCGCCAGCAGCCAAGATCTGGGGAATCAGCCCCAGCATTTT
d_call: .
v_call: TRBV4-3
j_call: TRBJ1-5
clone_size: .

cdr3_aa: CASSPPRTTGGVTEAFF
cdr3_nt: TGTGCCAGCTCACCACCTCGAACCACAGGGGGGGTGACTGAAGCTTTCTTT
d_call: TRBD1
v_call: TRBV18
j_call: TRBJ1-1
clone_size: once

cdr3_aa: CASSPSGTTDTQYF
cdr3_nt: TGTGCCAGTAGTCCTAGCGGAACCACAGATACGCAGTATTTT
d_call: TRBD2
v_call: TRBV19
j_call: TRBJ2-3
clone_size: .

cdr3_aa: CASSPNPGLGDVVQYF
cdr3_nt: TGTGCCAGCAGTCCAAATCCGGGACTAGGGGATGTCGTTCAGTACTTC
d_call: TRBD2
v_call: TRBV7-9
j_call: TRBJ2-4
clone_size: .

cdr3_aa: CASSASGSHEQYF
cdr3_nt: TGTGCCAGCAGTGCTAGCGGGTCTCACGAGCAGTACTTC
d_call: TRBD2
v_call: TRBV2
j_call: TRBJ2-7
clone_size: once

cdr3_aa: CASSSQDRGLQYF
cdr3_nt: TGCGCCAGCAGCTCGCAGGACAGGGGTCTCCAGTACTTC
d_call: TRBD1
v_call: TRBV5-1
j_call: TRBJ2-5
clone_size: .